This T cell receptor beta chain comes out of a study of neurological immune-mediated disorders. Findings and limits, study-wide: It was HTLV-1-associated myelopathy that showed the most TCR clonal expansion, while multiple sclerosis showed the least, falling below healthy controls. None of the CDR3 amino acid sequences found in expanded clones was shared across subjects. This suggests that the TCR-beta repertoires were private in all groups.

Sequencing runs each yielded over 170 million TCR-beta sequences from 15-18 subjects. TCRdb itself ran the 5' RACE reads through MiXCR, one entry per CDR3 protein. The table records about 40,000 distinct CDR3 sequences, about 2.3% of them present only once. V lost 3 bases to trimming and J lost 3 bases; unmatched junction nucleotides: 10. The V gene's germline CDR1 is DFQATT and CDR2 SNEGSKA (reference sequence). This CDR3 has 15 amino acids. The sample holds many counts of this clonotype. Its antigen is not identified. Sequencing was performed on PBMCs. The TCR originated in a man aged 45-65 years with multiple sclerosis. The chain combines TRBV20-1 with TRBJ2-7; 8 positions agree with TRBD1. CDR3 in DNA: TGCAGTGCTAGGATATTGGGGGACAGGTTCTACGAGCAGTACTTC. Its protein is CSARILGDRFYEQYF.